This TCR beta chain was observed in a study of shared clonotypes between healthy human individuals (TCRdb year 2020). With regard to the full study: The cohort comprised a couple of women and a few men aged 18 to 49 years. For each donor, CD4 naive and CD4 memory were each run on three plates, CD8 naive on two plates, and CD8 memory on one plate. Blood TCR repertoires of roughly five healthy adults were deeply sequenced to estimate repertoire size and the extent of clonotype sharing between individuals. Libraries were prepared and TCR repertoires were sequenced by different laboratories using diverse techniques, in order to increase sequencing depth and limit assay-specific biases. Per donor, leukapheresis produced somewhere between about 0.8 and 9 billion PBMCs. Paper-wide results and their limitations: Only blood was sampled, and tissue TCR repertoires likely differ from those in blood. The genetic and exposure-history diversity represented was limited by the small number of donors. Compared with non-shared clonotypes, the clonotypes found in all four sorted-subset donors had higher generation probabilities. Pairwise subsampling indicated that sequencing depth was expected to affect the degree of clonotype sharing among donors. Approximately 5% of naive CD4, roughly 3.5% of naive CD8, 2.3% of memory CD4, and less than 0.45% of memory CD8 clonotypes were shared across several donors. Incomplete sequencing was indicated by rarefaction of sorted-subset datasets, despite the large sequencing depth. Naive subsets generally had larger estimated clonotype richness than memory subsets did.

The donors were healthy, HIV-negative adults who had no recently reported acute infections or vaccinations. Every donor was a Caucasian adult residing in Nashville, Tennessee, USA. CD4+ T cells were enriched by magnetic negative selection, after which naive cells were positively selected on CD45RA and the negative fraction was taken as the memory subset. Blood was obtained by leukapheresis, after which PBMCs were separated by Ficoll-Histopaque density gradient centrifugation and cryopreserved in liquid nitrogen vapor phase. Analytical flow cytometry was used to check the purity and quantity of every magnetically sorted T cell population. Each sorted fraction had its genomic DNA isolated and then quantified by UV absorbance on a Nanodrop 2000c. Inclusive of the bounding cysteine and phenylalanine, the CDR3 is 14 residues long. The entry retains the CDR3 DNA only, 42 bases that are in frame from base 1. Trimming leaves V shorter by 3 bases and J shorter by 12 bases, with the junction holding 8 bases beyond the gene matches. As encoded in the germline V gene, CDR1 is MNHNS while CDR2 is SASEGT.

TCR CDR3 regions were amplified from genomic DNA by multiplex PCR using the deep immunoSEQ assay. Genomic DNA extracted from each cell subset was distributed evenly over all wells of several immunoSEQ 96-well plates, and each plate served as one replicate. Each replicate PCR for sorted subsets received 150 to 250 ng genomic DNA, equal to 30,000 or so T cell genomes. Purified libraries were measured with a Qubit 3.0 fluorometer, size-checked on a Bioanalyzer 2100, and measured again with the KAPA Library Quantification kit. Every immunoSEQ 96-well plate was sequenced on a dedicated single-read 150-cycle Illumina NextSeq 550 flow cell. The authors' pipeline ran thus. Because the immunoSEQ output held only junctional sequences and lacked quality scores, the filtering could not match the filtering applied to full-length reads. To assign V/J genes and CDR3, sequences were annotated using PyIR, a Python wrapper for IgBLAST v1.9, with IMGT germline references. Reads were filtered out if the reads had weak V/J assignments (E-value above 1e-6), no CDR3, stop codons, out-of-frame junctions, or ambiguous translated residues. V3J clonotypes were defined as sequences sharing an identical inferred V gene, J gene, and CDR3 amino acid sequence. The percentage overlap between two repertoires was calculated by dividing the number of shared unique clonotypes by the size of the smaller repertoire. RTK rarefaction, the Chao1 estimator, and Recon v2.1 estimates of unobserved clonotypes were used to assess repertoire richness. Generation probabilities for all TCRbeta clonotypes obtained by the gDNA method from a few donors were computed using OLGA. TCRdb carries this immuneACCESS record with in-frame sequences only. Its versions omit some clonotypes, under half of them owing to an unresolved V gene in the studies checked, with the rest unexplained. The DNA was the basis for D and trimming; V, J and clone size are from that table. The sample yields hundreds of thousands of clones; less than 80% were counted once. 1.5% to 2% of the sample is in the top ten clones.

A remark on this clone: The antigen it binds to is not known. Per-nucleotide qualities are absent, and no much larger clonotype sits a single base away.

Sequences were obtained from memory CD4+ T cells sorted from blood. The sample's cell subset or site label is to be understood as: CD45RA-negative fraction. The receptor chain draws on TRBV6-1 and TRBJ1-2; the junction holds 12 bases that match TRBD1. The TCR originated in a woman aged 30 to 39 in good health. The CDR3 here reads CASSEGQGANKHTF. Here is the DNA: TGTGCCAGCAGTGAGGGACAGGGGGCGAACAAGCACACCTTC.